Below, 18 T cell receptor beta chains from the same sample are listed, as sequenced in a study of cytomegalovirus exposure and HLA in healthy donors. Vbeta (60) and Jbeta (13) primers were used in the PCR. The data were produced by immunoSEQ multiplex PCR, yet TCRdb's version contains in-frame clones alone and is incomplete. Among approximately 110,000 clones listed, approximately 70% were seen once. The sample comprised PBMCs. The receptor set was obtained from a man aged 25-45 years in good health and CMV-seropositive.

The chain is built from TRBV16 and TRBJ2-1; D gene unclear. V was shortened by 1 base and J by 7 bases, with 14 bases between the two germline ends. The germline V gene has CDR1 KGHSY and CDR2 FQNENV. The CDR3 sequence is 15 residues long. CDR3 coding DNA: TGTGCCAGCAGCCAATTTCAAGCTTTTTCAAATGAGCAGTTCTTC. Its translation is CASSQFQAFSNEQFF. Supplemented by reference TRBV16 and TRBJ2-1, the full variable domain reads GEEVAQTPKHLVRGEGQKAKLYCAPIKGHSYVFWYQQVLKNEFKFLISFQNENVFDETGMPKERFSAKCLPNSPCSLEIQATKLEDSAVYFCASSQFQAFSNEQFFGPGTRLTVL.

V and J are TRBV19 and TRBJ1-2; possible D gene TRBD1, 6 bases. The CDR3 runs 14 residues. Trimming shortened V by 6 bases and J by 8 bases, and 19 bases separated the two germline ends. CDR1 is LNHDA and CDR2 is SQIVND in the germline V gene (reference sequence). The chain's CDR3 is CASRNPGVGRGYTF. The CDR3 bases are TGTGCCAGTAGGAATCCAGGGGTTGGTAGGGGCTACACCTTC.

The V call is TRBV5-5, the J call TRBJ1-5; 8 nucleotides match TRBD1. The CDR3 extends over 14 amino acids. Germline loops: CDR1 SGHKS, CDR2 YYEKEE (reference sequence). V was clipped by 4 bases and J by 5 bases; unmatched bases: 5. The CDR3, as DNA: TGTGCCAGCAGCCCCGGACAGGGACATCAGCCCCAGCATTTT. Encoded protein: CASSPGQGHQPQHF.

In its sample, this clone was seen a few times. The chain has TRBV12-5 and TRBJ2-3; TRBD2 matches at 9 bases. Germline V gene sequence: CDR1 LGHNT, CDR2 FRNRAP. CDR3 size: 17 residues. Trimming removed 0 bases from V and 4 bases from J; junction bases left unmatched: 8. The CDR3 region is CASGLVPEASGADTQYF. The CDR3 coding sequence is TGTGCTAGTGGTTTGGTACCGGAGGCTAGCGGGGCAGATACGCAGTATTTT.

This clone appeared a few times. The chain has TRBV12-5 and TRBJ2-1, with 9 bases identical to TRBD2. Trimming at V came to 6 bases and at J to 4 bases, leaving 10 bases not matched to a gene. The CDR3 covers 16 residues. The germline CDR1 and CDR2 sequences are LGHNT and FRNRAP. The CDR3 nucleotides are TGTGCTAGTGGCCCTACTCGCGGGGGGGCATACAATGAGCAGTTCTTC. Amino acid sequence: CASGPTRGGAYNEQFF.

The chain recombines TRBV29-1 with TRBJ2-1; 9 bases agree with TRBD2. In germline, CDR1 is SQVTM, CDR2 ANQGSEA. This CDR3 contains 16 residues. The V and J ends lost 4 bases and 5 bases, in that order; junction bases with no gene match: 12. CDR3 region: CSVGRREGLSDNEQFF. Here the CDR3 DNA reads TGCAGCGTTGGAAGGCGGGAGGGCCTGTCTGACAATGAGCAGTTCTTC.

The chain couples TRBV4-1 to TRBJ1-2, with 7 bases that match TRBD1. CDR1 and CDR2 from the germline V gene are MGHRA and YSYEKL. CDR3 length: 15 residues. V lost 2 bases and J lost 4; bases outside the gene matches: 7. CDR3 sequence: CASSQTDRSPYGYTF. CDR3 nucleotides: TGCGCCAGCAGCCAAACGGACAGGTCCCCCTATGGCTACACCTTC.

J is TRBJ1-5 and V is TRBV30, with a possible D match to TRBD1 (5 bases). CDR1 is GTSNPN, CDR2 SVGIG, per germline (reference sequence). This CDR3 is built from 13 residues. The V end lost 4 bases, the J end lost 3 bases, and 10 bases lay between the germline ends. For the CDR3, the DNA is TGTGCCTGGACCCCAGGGCCCAATCAGCCCCAGCATTTT. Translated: CAWTPGPNQPQHF. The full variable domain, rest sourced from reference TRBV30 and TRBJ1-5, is SQTIHQWPATLVQPVGSPLSLECTVEGTSNPNLYWYRQAAGRGLQLLFYSVGIGQISSEVPQNLSASRPQDRQFILSSKKLLLSDSGFYLCAWTPGPNQPQHFGDGTRLSIL.

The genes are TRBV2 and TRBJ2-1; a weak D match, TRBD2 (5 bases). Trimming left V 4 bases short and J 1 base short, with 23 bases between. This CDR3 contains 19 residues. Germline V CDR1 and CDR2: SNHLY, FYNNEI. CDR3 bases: TGTGCCAGCAGTGGGCAAGATCCCGGACTCCTGTTTTCCTACAATGAGCAGTTCTTC. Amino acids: CASSGQDPGLLFSYNEQFF.

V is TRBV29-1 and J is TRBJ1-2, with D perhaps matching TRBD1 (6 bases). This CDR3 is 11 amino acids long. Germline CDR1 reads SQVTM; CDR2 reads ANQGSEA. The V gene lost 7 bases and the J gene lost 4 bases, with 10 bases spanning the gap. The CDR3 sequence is CSARTVYGYTF. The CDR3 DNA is TGCAGCGCCCGGACAGTCTATGGCTACACCTTC.

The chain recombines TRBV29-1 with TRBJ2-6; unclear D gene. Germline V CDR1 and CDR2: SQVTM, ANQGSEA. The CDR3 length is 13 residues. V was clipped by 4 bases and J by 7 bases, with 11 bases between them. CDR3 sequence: CSVGAISANVLTF. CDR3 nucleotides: TGCAGCGTTGGAGCGATTTCAGCCAACGTCCTGACTTTC.

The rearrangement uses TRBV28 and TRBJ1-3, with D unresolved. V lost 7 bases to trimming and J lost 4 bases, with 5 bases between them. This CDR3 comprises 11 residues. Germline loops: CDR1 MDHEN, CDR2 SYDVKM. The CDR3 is CASTRGNTIYF. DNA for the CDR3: TGTGCCAGCACCAGGGGAAACACCATATATTTT.

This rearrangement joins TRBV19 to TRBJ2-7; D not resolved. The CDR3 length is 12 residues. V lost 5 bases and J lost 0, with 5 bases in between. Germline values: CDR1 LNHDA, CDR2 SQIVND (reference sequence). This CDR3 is CASSSRSYEQYF. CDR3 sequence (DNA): TGTGCCAGTAGTTCCCGCTCCTACGAGCAGTACTTC. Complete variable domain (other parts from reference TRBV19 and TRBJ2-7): DGGITQSPKYLFRKEGQNVTLSCEQNLNHDAMYWYRQDPGQGLRLIYYSQIVNDFQKGDIAEGYSVSREKKESFPLTVTSAQKNPTAFYLCASSSRSYEQYFGPGTRLTVT.

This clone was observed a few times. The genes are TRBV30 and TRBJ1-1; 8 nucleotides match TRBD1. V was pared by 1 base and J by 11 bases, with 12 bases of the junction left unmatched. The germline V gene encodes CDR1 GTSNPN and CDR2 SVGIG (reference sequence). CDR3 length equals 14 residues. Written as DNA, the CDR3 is TGTGCCTGGAGTGCGGGACAGGCGGCCCGGGGGGCTTTCTTT. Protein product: CAWSAGQAARGAFF.

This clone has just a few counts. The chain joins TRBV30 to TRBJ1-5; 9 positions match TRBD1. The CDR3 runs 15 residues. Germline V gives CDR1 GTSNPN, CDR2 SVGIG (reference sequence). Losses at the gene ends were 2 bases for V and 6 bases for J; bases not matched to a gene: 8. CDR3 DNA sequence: TGTGCCTGGAGTTTAAAAACAGGGGGCCGTCAGCCCCAGCATTTT. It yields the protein CAWSLKTGGRQPQHF.

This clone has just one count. CDR3 nucleotides: TGTGCCAGCAGCTCAGGGGGCGGAATGAACACTGAAGCTTTCTTT. Translation gives CASSSGGGMNTEAFF. The chain employs TRBV6-5 and TRBJ1-1; 8 bases align to TRBD1. CDR1 is MNHEY, CDR2 SVGAGI, per germline. The CDR3 loop spans 15 amino acids. J was trimmed by 0 bases and V by 6 bases; bases with no gene match: 6.

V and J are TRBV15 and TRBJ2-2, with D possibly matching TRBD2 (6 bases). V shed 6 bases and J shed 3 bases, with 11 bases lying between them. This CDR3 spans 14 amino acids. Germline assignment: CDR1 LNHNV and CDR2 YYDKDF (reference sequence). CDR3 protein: CATRVRRDTGELFF. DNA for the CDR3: TGTGCCACCAGGGTGAGGAGGGACACCGGGGAGCTGTTTTTT.

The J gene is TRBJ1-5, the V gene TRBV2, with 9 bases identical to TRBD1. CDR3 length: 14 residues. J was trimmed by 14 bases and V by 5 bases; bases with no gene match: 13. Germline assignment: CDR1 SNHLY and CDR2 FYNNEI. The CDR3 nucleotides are TGTGCCAGCAGTTATTCCTTCCCAGGGACAGGGAAGCATTTT. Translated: CASSYSFPGTGKHF.